The present T cell receptor beta chain was sequenced within a study of response to subunit inactivated influenza vaccine. Many counts were recorded for this clonotype. The germline V gene has CDR1 WNHNN and CDR2 SYGVQD (reference sequence). V shed 5 bases, J shed 1 base, and the junction held 1 base outside the gene matches. The CDR3 consists of 14 residues. TCRdb analysed the RT-PCR reads with MiXCR anew, one entry per CDR3 protein. The data show 590,000 or so distinct CDR3 sequences, with approximately 14% seen just once and 7.5% to 8% held by the top ten. The receptor comes from a man over 45 who received an inactivated influenza vaccine. The chain joins TRBV10-1 to TRBJ2-2; 7 bases fit TRBD2. The sequences come from PBMCs from blood, collected roughly 2 weeks before vaccination. CDR3 protein: CASSSGENTGELFF. Written as DNA, the CDR3 is TGCGCCAGCAGTAGCGGGGAGAACACCGGGGAGCTGTTTTTT.